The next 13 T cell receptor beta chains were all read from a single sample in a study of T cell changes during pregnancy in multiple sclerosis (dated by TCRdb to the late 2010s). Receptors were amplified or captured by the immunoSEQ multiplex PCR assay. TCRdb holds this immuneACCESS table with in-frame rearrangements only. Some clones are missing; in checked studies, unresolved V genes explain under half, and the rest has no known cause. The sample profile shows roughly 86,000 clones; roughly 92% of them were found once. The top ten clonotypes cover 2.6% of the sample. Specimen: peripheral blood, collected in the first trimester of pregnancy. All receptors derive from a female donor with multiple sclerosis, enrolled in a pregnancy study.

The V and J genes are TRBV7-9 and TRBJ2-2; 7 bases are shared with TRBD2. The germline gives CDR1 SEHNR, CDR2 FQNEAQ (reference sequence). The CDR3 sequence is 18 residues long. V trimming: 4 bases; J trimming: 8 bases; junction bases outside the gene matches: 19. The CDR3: CASSSSPQWAGVRGELFF. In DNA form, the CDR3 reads TGTGCCAGCAGCTCCAGCCCCCAGTGGGCGGGAGTAAGAGGGGAGCTGTTTTTT.

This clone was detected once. Here the CDR3 DNA reads TGTGCCAGTTCCTGGGACAGGTTAGATACGCAGTATTTT. Protein: CASSWDRLDTQYF. The chain links TRBV19 to TRBJ2-3, with 8 bases matching TRBD1. The CDR3 contains 13 residues. V was clipped by 8 bases and J by 5 bases; unmatched bases: 6. Germline-derived CDR1 and CDR2 are LNHDA and SQIVND (reference sequence).

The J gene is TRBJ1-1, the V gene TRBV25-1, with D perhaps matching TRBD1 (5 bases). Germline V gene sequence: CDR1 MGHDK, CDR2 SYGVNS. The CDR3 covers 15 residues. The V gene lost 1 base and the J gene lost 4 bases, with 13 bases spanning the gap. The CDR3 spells CASSEWGAVGTEAFF. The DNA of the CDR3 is TGTGCCAGCAGTGAATGGGGCGCCGTGGGCACTGAAGCTTTCTTT.

CDR3 protein: CASGNRGEKLFF. The CDR3 bases are TGTGCCTCCGGGAACCGGGGTGAAAAACTGTTTTTT. The chain employs TRBV19 and TRBJ1-4, with D hard to call. Germline V gene data show CDR1 as LNHDA and CDR2 as SQIVND (reference sequence). This CDR3 spans 12 amino acids. The V gene lost 11 bases and the J gene lost 7 bases, with 14 bases spanning the gap.

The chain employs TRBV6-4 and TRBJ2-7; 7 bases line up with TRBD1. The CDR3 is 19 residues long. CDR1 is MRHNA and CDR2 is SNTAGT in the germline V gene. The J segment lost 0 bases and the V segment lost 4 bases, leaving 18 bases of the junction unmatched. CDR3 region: CASSVVRRQGRGPSYEQYF. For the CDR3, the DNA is TGTGCCAGCAGTGTTGTTCGTCGGCAGGGAAGGGGGCCCTCCTACGAGCAGTACTTC.

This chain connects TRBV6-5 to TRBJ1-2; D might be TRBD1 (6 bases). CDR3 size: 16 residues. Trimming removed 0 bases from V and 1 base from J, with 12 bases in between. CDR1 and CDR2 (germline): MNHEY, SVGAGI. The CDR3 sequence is CASSYSPGTNNYGYTF. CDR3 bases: TGTGCCAGCAGTTACTCTCCAGGGACAAATAACTATGGCTACACCTTC.

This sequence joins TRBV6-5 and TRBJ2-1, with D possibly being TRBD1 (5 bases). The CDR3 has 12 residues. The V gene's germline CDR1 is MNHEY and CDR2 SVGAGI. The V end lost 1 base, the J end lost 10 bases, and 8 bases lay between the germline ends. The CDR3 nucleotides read TGTGCCAGCAGTTACTACGCAGGGGAGCAGTTCTTC. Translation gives CASSYYAGEQFF.

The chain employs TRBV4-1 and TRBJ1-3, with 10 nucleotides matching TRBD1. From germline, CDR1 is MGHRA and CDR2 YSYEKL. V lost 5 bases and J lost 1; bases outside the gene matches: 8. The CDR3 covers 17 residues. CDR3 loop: CASSDRDRGSSGNTIYF. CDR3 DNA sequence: TGCGCCAGCAGCGACCGGGACAGGGGATCGTCTGGAAACACCATATATTTT.

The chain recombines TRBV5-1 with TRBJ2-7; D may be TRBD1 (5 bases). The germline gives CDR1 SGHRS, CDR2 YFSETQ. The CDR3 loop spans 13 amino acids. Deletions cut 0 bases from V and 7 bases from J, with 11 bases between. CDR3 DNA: TGCGCCAGCAGCTTGGAAGCAGGGTCAGAGCAGTACTTC. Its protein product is CASSLEAGSEQYF.

The CDR3, as DNA: TGCAGCGTTGGATTGACAGGGTATCAAGAGACCCAGTACTTC. Protein sequence: CSVGLTGYQETQYF. The rearrangement uses TRBV29-1 and TRBJ2-5; TRBD1 matches at 7 bases. Trimming took 4 bases from V and 2 from J; bases not matched to a gene: 7. This CDR3 is 14 amino acids long. The germline gives CDR1 SQVTM, CDR2 ANQGSEA.

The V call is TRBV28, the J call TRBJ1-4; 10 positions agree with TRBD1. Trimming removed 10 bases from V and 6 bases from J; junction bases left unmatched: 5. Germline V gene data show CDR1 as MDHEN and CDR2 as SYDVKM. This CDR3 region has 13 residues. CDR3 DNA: TGTGCCACCCGCGGGACAGGGGATGAAAAACTGTTTTTT. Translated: CATRGTGDEKLFF.

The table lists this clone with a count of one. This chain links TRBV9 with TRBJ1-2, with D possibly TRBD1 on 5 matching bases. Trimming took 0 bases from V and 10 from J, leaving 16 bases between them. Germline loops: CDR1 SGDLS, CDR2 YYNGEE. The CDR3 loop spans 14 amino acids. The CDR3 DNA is TGTGCCAGCAGCGTAGGAGTCGGGGGGATAGACTACACCTTC. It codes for CASSVGVGGIDYTF.

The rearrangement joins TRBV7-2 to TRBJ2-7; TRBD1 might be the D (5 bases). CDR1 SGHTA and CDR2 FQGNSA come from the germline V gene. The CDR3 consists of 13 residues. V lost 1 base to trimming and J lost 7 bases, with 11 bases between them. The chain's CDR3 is CASSLGTRLEQYF. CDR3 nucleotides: TGTGCCAGCAGCTTAGGGACACGATTAGAGCAGTACTTC.